The 30 T cell receptor beta chains below all came from one sample that was sequenced in a study of CD4 T cell repertoires in COVID-19. This table comes from immunoSEQ multiplex PCR, and its TCRdb copy is limited to in-frame clones, with some not included. The table has 70,000 to 95,000 clones, 83% seen once. Here the sequenced sample was CD4+ T cells from peripheral blood, taken after recovery from COVID-19. The receptors stem from a human donor who had COVID-19.

This clone has only one observation. The rearrangement links TRBV7-6 to TRBJ1-6, with D possibly matching TRBD1 (5 bases). The CDR3 has 13 amino acids. Germline loops: CDR1 SGHVS, CDR2 FNYEAQ. V lost 5 bases to trimming and J lost 7 bases, with 9 bases between them. The CDR3 nucleotides read TGTGCCAGCAGCCGTACAGGAAATTCACCCCTCCACTTT. Its protein is CASSRTGNSPLHF. Filled out from reference TRBV7-6 and TRBJ1-6, the complete variable domain reads GAGVSQSPRYKVTKRGQDVALRCDPISGHVSLYWYRQALGQGPEFLTYFNYEAQQDKSGLPNDRFSAERPEGSISTLTIQRTEQRDSAMYRCASSRTGNSPLHFGNGTRLTVT.

This rearrangement joins TRBV2 to TRBJ1-1; no clear D. The germline V gene has CDR1 SNHLY and CDR2 FYNNEI. V was trimmed by 6 bases and J by 0 bases, leaving 5 bases between them. The CDR3 consists of 12 residues. For the CDR3, the DNA is TGTGCCAGCAGGCAGGTGAACACTGAAGCTTTCTTT. Translation gives CASRQVNTEAFF.

The V gene is TRBV28, the J gene TRBJ2-1; D is uncertain. The CDR3 covers 14 residues. Germline V gene lookup returns CDR1 MDHEN and CDR2 SYDVKM. V lost 4 bases and J lost 4, with 11 bases in between. The CDR3 protein is CASSSSDRYNEQFF. The CDR3 nucleotides are TGTGCCAGCAGTTCCTCAGACCGGTACAATGAGCAGTTCTTC.

This chain connects TRBV6-6 to TRBJ1-6, with a tentative D call TRBD1 (6 bases). V lost 7 bases to trimming and J lost 8 bases, with 15 bases between them. The germline V gene has CDR1 MNHNY and CDR2 SVGAGI (reference sequence). This CDR3 contains 14 residues. CDR3 loop: CASNIRRGDSPLHF. The DNA of the CDR3 is TGTGCCAGCAACATACGCAGGGGAGATTCACCCCTCCACTTT.

This rearrangement joins TRBV19 to TRBJ2-3, with TRBD2 identical over 12 bases. Losses at the gene ends were 2 bases for V and 5 bases for J; bases not matched to a gene: 5. Germline V gives CDR1 LNHDA, CDR2 SQIVND (reference sequence). The length of the CDR3 is 16 residues. The CDR3 bases are TGTGCCAGTAGTATACTTCTAGCGGGGGGGCAAGATACGCAGTATTTT. Translating gives CASSILLAGGQDTQYF.

The V and J genes are TRBV7-2 and TRBJ2-2; a possible D gene is TRBD1 (6 bases). The V end was cut by 3 bases, the J end by 13 bases, with 12 bases between. CDR3 length equals 12 residues. The germline gives CDR1 SGHTA, CDR2 FQGNSA. The CDR3 bases are TGTGCCAGCAGCTTTTTGGGGGCAGGGCTGTTTTTT. Its translation is CASSFLGAGLFF.

This chain joins TRBV18 and TRBJ2-3; D possibly matches TRBD1 or TRBD2 (6 bases each). Germline lookup yields CDR1 KGHSH and CDR2 LQKENI. With 0 bases removed from V and 0 bases from J, the gap between germline ends came to 10 bases. The CDR3 has 16 amino acids. The CDR3 protein is CASSPPGGFSTDTQYF. The CDR3 nucleotides are TGTGCCAGCTCACCACCAGGGGGGTTTAGCACAGATACGCAGTATTTT.

The V and J genes are TRBV11-3 and TRBJ2-7; 10 nucleotides align to TRBD1. With 0 bases clipped from V and 1 base from J, the junction kept 3 bases outside the gene matches. CDR3 length: 16 residues. In germline, CDR1 is SGHNT, CDR2 YENEEA. The CDR3 reads CASSLDGTGASYEQYF. The CDR3 region has the DNA TGTGCCAGCAGCTTAGACGGGACAGGGGCTTCCTACGAGCAGTACTTC.

The chain uses TRBV4-2 and TRBJ2-1; D not certain. Trimming pared 0 bases from V and 0 bases from J, leaving 12 bases between. The CDR3 length is 17 residues. Germline V gene lookup returns CDR1 LGHNA and CDR2 YNFKEQ. The CDR3, as DNA: TGTGCCAGCAGCCAAGAGGTTTTCCGCAGCTCCTACAATGAGCAGTTCTTC. The encoded protein is CASSQEVFRSSYNEQFF.

V usage is TRBV4-2 and J usage is TRBJ2-3; perhaps TRBD2 as D (6 bases). The CDR3 has 16 residues. Germline values: CDR1 LGHNA, CDR2 YNFKEQ. The ends were cut back, 6 bases at V and 1 base at J, with 17 bases in the middle. DNA for the CDR3: TGTGCCAGCAGTCCATCCACGGGAGAGGGCACAGATACGCAGTATTTT. This translates into CASSPSTGEGTDTQYF.

This clone showed up just once. V is TRBV27 and J is TRBJ2-5; possibly TRBD2 for D (6 bases). Germline V CDR1 and CDR2: MNHEY, SMNVEV (reference sequence). Trimming shortened V by 5 bases and J by 5 bases, and 18 bases separated the two germline ends. The CDR3 extends over 15 amino acids. DNA of the CDR3: TGTGCCAGCAGTGTGGTAGCGGTAGGCGGGGAGACCCAGTACTTC. Translation: CASSVVAVGGETQYF.

The chain recombines TRBV19 with TRBJ1-2, with no clear D. CDR3 size: 15 residues. Looked up from germline, CDR1 is LNHDA and CDR2 is SQIVND (reference sequence). V was cut by 1 base and J by 3 bases, with 12 bases left in between. CDR3 region: CASSIGLQFDYGYTF. The CDR3 DNA is TGTGCCAGTAGTATAGGATTACAGTTTGACTATGGCTACACCTTC.

This sequence joins TRBV11-2 and TRBJ2-5; 8 nucleotides match TRBD2. Per the germline V gene, CDR1 is SGHAT and CDR2 is FQNNGV. The CDR3 totals 16 residues. Trimming at V came to 1 base and at J to 4 bases, leaving 8 bases not matched to a gene. CDR3 region: CASSLGGGRRVETQYF. As DNA, the CDR3 is TGTGCCAGCAGCTTAGGGGGCGGGAGGCGGGTAGAGACCCAGTACTTC.

CDR3 sequence: CASNAGGETQYF. DNA of the CDR3: TGTGCCAGCAATGCGGGGGGAGAGACCCAGTACTTC. This sequence joins TRBV7-9 and TRBJ2-5; 8 nucleotides agree with TRBD2. The CDR3 consists of 12 residues. Looked up from germline, CDR1 is SEHNR and CDR2 is FQNEAQ (reference sequence). The V and J ends lost 7 bases and 4 bases, in that order; junction bases with no gene match: 2.

The chain employs TRBV27 and TRBJ2-6; D might be TRBD2 (6 bases). The V end was cut by 11 bases, the J end by 2 bases, with 13 bases between. CDR1 and CDR2 from the germline V gene are MNHEY and SMNVEV (reference sequence). CDR3 size: 14 residues. The CDR3 here is CAAGTSAGANVLTF. Written as DNA, the CDR3 is TGTGCCGCCGGGACTTCCGCTGGGGCCAACGTCCTGACTTTC.

The CDR3 protein is CASSVALASGPYEQYF. In nucleotides, the CDR3 is TGTGCCAGCAGCGTAGCTTTGGCCAGCGGCCCCTACGAGCAGTACTTC. The rearrangement links TRBV9 to TRBJ2-7; possible D gene TRBD2, 5 bases. Trimming removed 0 bases at V and 2 bases at J, with 15 bases between. Germline CDR1 reads SGDLS; CDR2 reads YYNGEE. The CDR3 is 16 residues long. Drawing the rest from reference TRBV9 and TRBJ2-7, the complete variable domain is DSGVTQTPKHLITATGQRVTLRCSPRSGDLSVYWYQQSLDQGLQFLIQYYNGEERAKGNILERFSAQQFPDLHSELNLSSLELGDSALYFCASSVALASGPYEQYFGPGTRLTVT.

The chain joins TRBV7-9 to TRBJ2-1; 10 bases are a match to TRBD1. Germline-derived CDR1 and CDR2 are SEHNR and FQNEAQ (reference sequence). V lost 1 base, J lost 5 bases, and 2 bases stayed unmatched. The CDR3 loop spans 15 amino acids. DNA of the CDR3: TGTGCCAGCAGCTTAGGAGGGACAGGGGACAATGAGCAGTTCTTC. Translated: CASSLGGTGDNEQFF. The full variable domain, in which reference TRBV7-9 and TRBJ2-1 provide the parts outside the CDR3, is DTGVSQNPRHKITKRGQNVTFRCDPISEHNRLYWYRQTLGQGPEFLTYFQNEAQLEKSRLLSDRFSAERPKGSFSTLEIQRTEQGDSAMYLCASSLGGTGDNEQFFGPGTRLTVL.

The chain links TRBV2 to TRBJ2-5; D gene unclear. Trimming shortened V by 6 bases and J by 5 bases, and 7 bases separated the two germline ends. The germline V gene encodes CDR1 SNHLY and CDR2 FYNNEI. This CDR3 region has 11 residues. The CDR3 sequence is CASRNRETQYF. The CDR3 bases are TGTGCCAGCAGGAATAGGGAGACCCAGTACTTC.

V and J are TRBV7-6 and TRBJ1-6; a weak D match, TRBD1 (5 bases). Per germline, CDR1 SGHVS and CDR2 FNYEAQ. This CDR3 spans 16 amino acids. The V end was cut by 5 bases, the J end by 7 bases, with 18 bases between. CDR3 loop: CASSPARGLTNSPLHF. For the CDR3, the DNA is TGTGCCAGCAGCCCTGCTAGGGGCCTAACAAATTCACCCCTCCACTTT. The full variable domain, in which reference TRBV7-6 and TRBJ1-6 provide the parts outside the CDR3, is GAGVSQSPRYKVTKRGQDVALRCDPISGHVSLYWYRQALGQGPEFLTYFNYEAQQDKSGLPNDRFSAERPEGSISTLTIQRTEQRDSAMYRCASSPARGLTNSPLHFGNGTRLTVT.

The rearrangement joins TRBV2 to TRBJ2-5, with a tentative D call TRBD1 (5 bases). V was trimmed by 7 bases and J by 5 bases, leaving 20 bases between them. The germline V gene has CDR1 SNHLY and CDR2 FYNNEI. The CDR3 runs 15 residues. This CDR3 is CASTFSQGRGETQYF. The CDR3 DNA reads TGTGCCAGCACTTTCTCCCAGGGAAGGGGCGAGACCCAGTACTTC.

J is TRBJ1-4 and V is TRBV15, with TRBD1 matching 7 bases. V was pared by 5 bases and J by 7 bases, with 10 bases of the junction left unmatched. CDR1 is LNHNV, CDR2 YYDKDF, per germline (reference sequence). The CDR3 has 15 residues. The CDR3 here is CATSLLQGGGEKLFF. CDR3 nucleotide sequence: TGTGCCACCAGCTTACTGCAGGGGGGTGGTGAAAAACTGTTTTTT.

This clone has a handful of counts. CDR3 sequence (DNA): TGCGCCAGCAGCAGTGAAGGACTACCCCTCTCTGGGGCCAACGTCCTGACTTTC. Residues: CASSSEGLPLSGANVLTF. V usage is TRBV5-1 and J usage is TRBJ2-6; TRBD2 is a possible D gene (6 bases). Germline CDR1 is SGHRS and CDR2 is YFSETQ. The CDR3 has 18 residues. V was clipped by 4 bases and J by 0 bases, with 17 bases between them.

The chain carries TRBV5-1 and TRBJ2-6; 8 nucleotides match TRBD2. The V gene end was trimmed by 1 base and the J gene end by 2 bases; junction bases not matched to a gene: 5. The germline V gene encodes CDR1 SGHRS and CDR2 YFSETQ. The CDR3 extends over 17 amino acids. CDR3 region: CASSLLSGVTGANVLTF. In DNA form, the CDR3 reads TGCGCCAGCAGCTTGCTTAGCGGGGTCACTGGGGCCAACGTCCTGACTTTC.

The chain has TRBV7-6 and TRBJ1-1; TRBD1 matches at 9 bases. J gave up 4 bases and V 4 bases, and 7 bases lay outside the gene matches. Per germline, CDR1 SGHVS and CDR2 FNYEAQ. There are 15 residues in the CDR3. The CDR3 reads CASSSGQGWATEAFF. The CDR3 coding sequence is TGTGCCAGCAGCTCCGGACAGGGGTGGGCCACTGAAGCTTTCTTT.

This chain uses TRBV19 with TRBJ2-6; no reliable D call. V shed 4 bases and J shed 1 base, with 8 bases lying between them. The germline V gene encodes CDR1 LNHDA and CDR2 SQIVND (reference sequence). This CDR3 contains 15 residues. This CDR3 reads CASSNEASGANVLTF. In nucleotides, the CDR3 is TGTGCCAGTAGTAACGAAGCATCTGGGGCCAACGTCCTGACTTTC.

The J gene is TRBJ1-1, the V gene TRBV18, with a weak D call TRBD1 (6 bases). Trimming left V 3 bases short and J 1 base short, with 9 bases between. The CDR3 contains 14 residues. Per the germline V gene, CDR1 is KGHSH and CDR2 is LQKENI. The CDR3 reads CASSPPGANTEAFF. In DNA, the CDR3 is TGTGCCAGCTCACCCCCGGGGGCGAACACTGAAGCTTTCTTT.

The genes are TRBV5-1 and TRBJ2-3; unclear D gene. The germline V and J ends were trimmed by 1 base and 0 bases, with 9 bases remaining between them. The CDR3 totals 15 residues. The V gene's germline CDR1 is SGHRS and CDR2 YFSETQ. CDR3 region: CASSLTASSTDTQYF. The CDR3 DNA sequence: TGCGCCAGCAGCTTGACAGCATCTAGCACAGATACGCAGTATTTT.

The V and J genes are TRBV7-9 and TRBJ1-5, with D possibly TRBD1 on 5 matching bases. This CDR3 has 16 amino acids. Trimming stripped 0 bases from V and 3 bases from J, with 12 bases between. CDR1 and CDR2 from the germline V gene are SEHNR and FQNEAQ (reference sequence). Here the CDR3 DNA reads TGTGCCAGCAGCTTAGCCGGAGGGGCCCTCAATCAGCCCCAGCATTTT. Translated, it gives CASSLAGGALNQPQHF.

The rearrangement uses TRBV2 and TRBJ2-6, with no clear D. CDR3 length: 15 amino acids. V lost 2 bases and J lost 1, with 6 bases in between. CDR1 SNHLY and CDR2 FYNNEI come from the germline V gene. CDR3 sequence (DNA): TGTGCCAGCAGTGAAATGGGTTCTGGGGCCAACGTCCTGACTTTC. It translates to CASSEMGSGANVLTF. The variable domain in full, completed from reference TRBV2 and TRBJ2-6, reads EPEVTQTPSHQVTQMGQEVILRCVPISNHLYFYWYRQILGQKVEFLVSFYNNEISEKSEIFDDQFSVERPDGSNFTLKIRSTKLEDSAMYFCASSEMGSGANVLTFGAGSRLTVL.

V and J are TRBV24-1 and TRBJ1-2, with D unresolved. V was trimmed by 4 bases and J by 4 bases, leaving 6 bases between them. This CDR3 contains 12 residues. Germline CDR1 is KGHDR and CDR2 is SFDVKD. The CDR3 spells CATSDSSYGYTF. In DNA, the CDR3 is TGTGCCACCAGTGACAGTTCCTATGGCTACACCTTC.